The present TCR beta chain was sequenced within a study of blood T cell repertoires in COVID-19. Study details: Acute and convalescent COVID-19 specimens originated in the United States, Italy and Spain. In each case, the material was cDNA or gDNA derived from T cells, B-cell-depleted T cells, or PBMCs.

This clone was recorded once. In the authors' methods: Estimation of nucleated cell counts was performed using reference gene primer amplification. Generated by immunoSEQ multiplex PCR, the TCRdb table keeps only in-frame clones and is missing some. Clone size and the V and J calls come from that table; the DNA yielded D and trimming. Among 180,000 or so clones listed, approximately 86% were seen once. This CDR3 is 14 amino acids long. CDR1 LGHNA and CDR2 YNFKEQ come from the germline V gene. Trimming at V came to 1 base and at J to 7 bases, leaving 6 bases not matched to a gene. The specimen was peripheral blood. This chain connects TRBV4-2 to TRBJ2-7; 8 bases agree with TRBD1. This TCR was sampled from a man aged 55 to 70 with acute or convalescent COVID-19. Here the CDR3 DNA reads TGTGCCAGCAGCCAAGGGCAGGGGGCGGATGAGCAGTACTTC. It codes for CASSQGQGADEQYF.